These T cell receptor beta chains were read from a single sample in a study of shared clonotypes between healthy human individuals. Repertoires were generated with immunoSEQ multiplex PCR, while TCRdb's copy carries only in-frame clones and drops some. The table records about half a million clones, roughly 80% of them present only once. Sequencing used PBMCs. Source of these receptors: a woman in her forties in good health. Some clones in this sample may be carry-over from other donors' samples. Each CDR3 is given with its conserved first and last residue. D genes are given only for firm matches. The size of a clone is reported for some rows only, either as once, few or many, or as a class for expanded clones.

abundance	v_gene	d_gene	j_gene	CDR3nt	CDR3aa
-	TRBV10-3	-	TRBJ1-5	TGTGCCATCAGTGAGGGGGGAGGGTTCTATAGCAATCAGCCCCAGCATTTT	CAISEGGGFYSNQPQHF
-	TRBV18	-	TRBJ2-5	TGTGTGGCTAGAAAGTACCAAGAGACCCAGTACTTC	CVARKYQETQYF
-	TRBV28	-	TRBJ2-5	TGTGCCAGCACACACACGACCCGGGGGGAGACCCAGTACTTC	CASTHTTRGETQYF
many	TRBV7-9	TRBD2	TRBJ2-3	TGTGCCAGCAGCGCTAGCGGGAGGGGGGATACGCAGTATTTT	CASSASGRGDTQYF
-	TRBV7-8	TRBD2	TRBJ2-7	TGTGCCAGCAGCTTAGCAGTGGGAGGGCCCTTCCACGAGCAGTACTTC	CASSLAVGGPFHEQYF
-	TRBV6-5	-	TRBJ1-5	TGTGCCAGCAGTTACTCGAGCGGGCAGCCCCAGCATTTT	CASSYSSGQPQHF
-	TRBV28	-	TRBJ1-1	TGTGCCAGCAGTCCGGCGACTGAAGCTTTCTTT	CASSPATEAFF
-	TRBV28	-	TRBJ2-3	TGTGCCAGCATTTTAACACCGGGACGGGAAGATACGCAGTATTTT	CASILTPGREDTQYF
-	TRBV25-1	TRBD1	TRBJ1-5	TGTGCCAGCAGTGAATTAGGGGGACAGGGTTGGGGTCAGCCCCAGCATTTT	CASSELGGQGWGQPQHF
-	TRBV14	-	TRBJ1-1	TGTGCCAGCAGCCCAATCAACCACTACAGGGTGTCAGGGGAAGCTTTCTTT	CASSPINHYRVSGEAFF
-	TRBV7-2	TRBD1	TRBJ2-7	TGTGCCAGCAGCTTAGGGGGACAGGTCTACGAGCAGTACTTC	CASSLGGQVYEQYF
-	TRBV27	TRBD1	TRBJ2-3	TGTGCCAGCAGGGACAGGGGGTCATCGCAGTATTTT	CASRDRGSSQYF
-	TRBV28	TRBD1	TRBJ2-7	TGTGCCAGCTTCCGGGACAGGGGAGCCGAGCAGTACTTC	CASFRDRGAEQYF
once	TRBV30	-	TRBJ1-1	TGTGCCTGGAGGCCACAGGTAACTGAAGCTTTCTTT	CAWRPQVTEAFF
many	TRBV14	TRBD1	TRBJ2-7	TGTGCCAGCAGTGCCGGGACAGGAAAGTACGAGCAGTACTTC	CASSAGTGKYEQYF
-	TRBV10-3	TRBD2	TRBJ2-5	TGTGCCATCAGTGCCACTAGCGGGAGCGGAGAGACCCAGTACTTC	CAISATSGSGETQYF
-	TRBV19	-	TRBJ2-7	TGTGCCAGTAGTATAGGGACGGGAGCCTACGAGCAGTACTTC	CASSIGTGAYEQYF
-	TRBV6-5	-	TRBJ1-2	TGTGCCAGCAGCACCTGGGGTTATGGCTACACCTTC	CASSTWGYGYTF
-	TRBV25-1	TRBD2	TRBJ2-3	TGTGCCAGCAGTGATTCTAGCGGGAGGGCCACAGATACGCAGTATTTT	CASSDSSGRATDTQYF
-	TRBV2	-	TRBJ2-7	TGTGCCAGCAGTGAAGGATGGGGTTACGAGCAGTACTTC	CASSEGWGYEQYF
many	TRBV19	-	TRBJ1-5	TGTGCCAGTACTCCTACTGCGGGGGGGCGCGGGCCCCAGCATTTT	CASTPTAGGRGPQHF
-	TRBV30	-	TRBJ2-1	TGTGCCTGGAGTGGGTCCTACAATGAGCAGTTCTTC	CAWSGSYNEQFF
few	TRBV11-2	-	TRBJ2-2	TGTGCCAGCAGCTTAAGCGGGTCGACGGTTAACACCGGGGAGCTGTTTTTT	CASSLSGSTVNTGELFF
once	TRBV7-9	TRBD1	TRBJ1-2	TGTGCCAGCAGCGTACGTGGTACAGGGGTCTACGGCTACACCTTC	CASSVRGTGVYGYTF
few	TRBV19	-	TRBJ1-4	TGTGCCAGTAGCAGACAGGTGGATGAAAAACTGTTTTTT	CASSRQVDEKLFF
-	TRBV7-2	TRBD1	TRBJ2-7	TGTGCCAGCAGCCCGAGGGGGACAGGGGGCGGGTACGAGCAGTACTTC	CASSPRGTGGGYEQYF